Included here is one TCR beta chain sequence, with context. Its target is not known. The data were obtained in a study of cytomegalovirus exposure and HLA in healthy donors. As for the study in general: The platform used for the roughly 110 validation repertoires matched that of the approximately 710 first-cohort repertoires, a later analysis reported. The study's findings and limits: First-cohort TCR clusters tended to co-occur in the approximately 110 validation repertoires, a later analysis found. Rarity marked most TCR sequences, yet some public TCRs occurred in many donors. It was 160 or so TCR beta chains that were listed as cytomegalovirus-associated.

The table came from immunoSEQ multiplex PCR; TCRdb's copy has only in-frame clones and leaves some out. The sample includes some 140,000 clones, around four fifths of them seen just once. Germline loops: CDR1 LNHNV, CDR2 YYDKDF (reference sequence). CDR3 size: 15 residues. V lost 0 bases and J lost 5, with 11 bases in between. The sequence derives from a man aged 30 to 39 in good health and CMV-seropositive. This chain connects TRBV15 to TRBJ2-1, with D unresolved. Sequenced: PBMCs. As DNA, the CDR3 is TGTGCCACCAGCAGAGATCGCGGAGAGGACAATGAGCAGTTCTTC. Translation gives CATSRDRGEDNEQFF.